This T cell receptor (beta chain) was sequenced during a study of T cell changes during pregnancy in multiple sclerosis (dated by TCRdb to 2018 to 2020). In the study overall: The study looked at changes in the T cell repertoire across pregnancy in women with multiple sclerosis.

Counted from cysteine to phenylalanine, this CDR3 has 15 amino acids. Of the read, only the CDR3 DNA is kept; its 45 bases are in frame from base 1. From V the trimming removes 1 base and from J it removes 6 bases, while the gene matches leave 6 bases of the junction unaccounted for. The CDR1 and CDR2 encoded by the germline V gene (reference sequence) are SEHNR and FQNEAQ. Libraries were made using the immunoSEQ multiplex PCR assay. TCRdb took over this immuneACCESS table, retaining in-frame rearrangements with V and J assigned. Such tables are incomplete; in checked studies, under half of the missing clones stem from an unresolved V gene, and the remainder is unexplained. For this sample the table gives about 36,000 clones, of which around 91% were detected only once. The ten biggest clones cover approximately 11% of the sample. In this sample, this clone turned up once. The antigen this receptor binds is unknown. No base quality information exists; no much larger clone differs at one position.

The chain is encoded by TRBV7-9 joined to TRBJ1-2, with 9 bases aligning to TRBD1. Sequencing was performed on CD8+ T cells from peripheral blood mononuclear cells, taken in the third trimester of pregnancy. This clonotype was obtained from a female donor with multiple sclerosis, enrolled in a pregnancy study. CDR3 region: CASSLVWDRDDGYTF. In nucleotides, the sequence is TGTGCCAGCAGCTTAGTGTGGGACAGGGACGATGGCTACACCTTC.